What follows describes a single T cell receptor (beta chain). What it recognizes is unknown. This specimen comes from a study of Ad26.COV2.S vaccination and SARS-CoV-2 variants. General observations from the study: Those who received vaccine or placebo ended up with similar non-spike TCR breadth. From the TCR breadth and depth analyses, total T cell responses may have been underestimated. Spike-specific TCR breadth was greater after Ad26.COV2.S than placebo.

Produced via immunoSEQ multiplex PCR; TCRdb's table is partial and in-frame only. The table shows around 350,000 clones, with about 85% occurring only once. Deletions cut 8 bases from V and 0 bases from J, with 11 bases between. Per germline, CDR1 MNHEY and CDR2 SVGAGI. CDR3 size: 14 residues. Specified treatment: some 20 received Ad26.COV2.S at low or high dose, single or two shots; about 5 received placebo; per-sample allocation not given. Following the first vaccine or placebo injection, samples were taken on day 63. The material sequenced was peripheral blood, taken in a trial of Ad26.COV2.S vaccine versus placebo. The TCR originated in a person between 18 and 65 years old who received the Ad26.COV2.S COVID-19 vaccine or a placebo. This chain connects TRBV6-5 to TRBJ1-5; no definite D call. The CDR3 DNA is TGTGCCAGCTTAAAGGATAATAGCAATCAGCCCCAGCATTTT. Its translation is CASLKDNSNQPQHF.